The entry that follows covers one TCR beta chain sequence. The antigen it recognizes is unknown. Base qualities are not recorded, but no much larger clone differs from it by a single base. The sample belongs to a study of cytomegalovirus exposure and HLA in healthy donors (dated by TCRdb to about 2017). Regarding the research as a whole: A later analysis indicated that the 95 to 150 validation repertoires were generated on the platform also employed for the approximately 700 repertoires of the first cohort. The study aimed to test whether signatures of past pathogen exposure could be identified by cataloging public T cell receptors. In addition to the first cohort of around 670 subjects, a separate validation cohort of 120 different subjects was used. High-throughput TCR immunosequencing, statistical association of individual TCRs with disease status, and machine learning were combined to predict cytomegalovirus infection status. The research as a whole found: According to the authors, the approach could potentially be generalized to other disease states and immunological phenotypes. A total of about 150 TCR beta chains were listed by the study as associated with cytomegalovirus. A few of the identified cytomegalovirus-associated TCR beta chains were confirmed in vitro to be specific for cytomegalovirus antigens. The classifier was reported to diagnose cytomegalovirus status with high specificity and sensitivity in both the original and validation cohorts. Across donors, most TCR sequences were observed very rarely, whereas some public TCRs were present in many individuals. The validation cohort had no HLA typing available for a later analysis, so co-occurrence within that cohort was assessed over all 120 or so repertoires. Subsequent analysis determined that TCRs grouped into clusters in the first cohort also showed a tendency toward co-occurrence across the 130 or so validation repertoires, and 94% of cluster scores exceeded 0.

The library was generated by the immunoSEQ multiplex PCR assay. Processing in the source paper ran as follows. A statistical classification framework was developed to diagnose cytomegalovirus status using the catalog of TCR beta chain sequences. The table comes from immuneACCESS by way of TCRdb, which keeps in-frame sequences with V and J called. Part of the clones is missing from these tables; in studies checked, under half for an unresolved V gene and the rest for unknown reasons. V, J and clone size reflect that table, while D and trimming were determined from the DNA. The sample table holds around 250,000 clones, of which nearly 90% were seen once. The ten largest clones add up to about 0.36% of the sample. Donors formed part of the validation cohort, which comprised 120 subjects and was distinct from the first cohort of several hundred subjects. This clonotype originated in a woman aged 18-30 years in good health and CMV-seronegative. Source material: PBMCs.

The CDR3 has the sequence CASSLQGSANTGELFF. The nucleotides read TGTGCCAGCAGCCTACAGGGATCGGCGAACACCGGGGAGCTGTTTTTT. The rearranged segments are TRBV11-1 and TRBJ2-2, with TRBD1 as a weak D call on 6 bases. The CDR3 spans 16 residues, from the cysteine through the phenylalanine. Only CDR3 DNA is held: 48 bases, read in frame from base 1. Trimming at the junction amounts to 5 bases on V and 0 bases on J, and the germline ends lie 13 bases apart. From the germline V gene (reference sequence), CDR1 is SGHAT and CDR2 is FQDESV.